This entry features one TCR beta chain sequence. Its target is not known. Germline CDR1 and CDR2: MDHEN and SYDVKM. The length of the CDR3 is 17 residues. The trim removed 4 bases at V and 4 bases at J, leaving 15 bases unmatched. Assay used: immunoSEQ multiplex PCR; TCRdb lists only in-frame clones, some missing. The sample consists of about 89,000 clones, approximately 93% of them appearing once. These data come from a study of OX40 agonist ivuxolimab in advanced cancers. The overall study: Patients undergoing dose escalation presented with hepatocellular carcinoma, melanoma, renal cell or head and neck cancer. A mean age of approximately 64 years, range about 20 to 79, was recorded, and more than 80% were male.

General study points: Near-lowest levels of clonal expansion characterized partial responders at 0.1-3.0 mg/kg. Antigen specificity of clonally expanded peripheral T cells was not established.

The clonotype was recovered from an adult with an advanced solid tumor such as melanoma, head and neck, liver or kidney cancer. Sample: CD4+ or CD8+ T cells sorted from blood, taken in a trial of the OX40 agonist ivuxolimab. The chain carries TRBV28 and TRBJ1-2; 7 bases match TRBD1. The CDR3: CASSSLIPRGSFYGYTF. The CDR3 DNA is TGTGCCAGCAGTTCCTTAATCCCCAGGGGGTCGTTCTATGGCTACACCTTC.